A selection of T cell receptor beta chains follows, all from one sample in a study of T cell changes during pregnancy in multiple sclerosis. The data were produced by immunoSEQ multiplex PCR, yet TCRdb's version contains in-frame clones alone and is incomplete. The sample lists some 37,000 clones; 92% were seen once. Sample: CD4+ T cells from peripheral blood mononuclear cells, taken before pregnancy. The receptors derive from a female donor with multiple sclerosis, enrolled in a pregnancy study. Both conserved end residues are part of each CDR3. The order of the fields is D gene, clone size, J gene, V gene, CDR3 protein, CDR3 DNA. A D gene is named only where the DNA matches it firmly. The size of a clone is reported for some rows only, either as once, few or many, or as a class for expanded clones.

D gene: -
clone size: -
J gene: TRBJ2-1
V gene: TRBV7-9
CDR3 protein: CASSYPDTDNEQFF
CDR3 DNA: TGTGCCAGCAGCTACCCCGACACGGACAATGAGCAGTTCTTC

D gene: TRBD1
clone size: -
J gene: TRBJ2-7
V gene: TRBV5-6
CDR3 protein: CASSGDRGNSYEQYF
CDR3 DNA: TGTGCCAGCAGCGGGGACAGGGGAAACTCCTACGAGCAGTACTTC

D gene: TRBD2
clone size: -
J gene: TRBJ2-6
V gene: TRBV7-9
CDR3 protein: CASSLVPGGAGANVLTF
CDR3 DNA: TGTGCCAGCAGCTTAGTACCGGGGGGAGCTGGGGCCAACGTCCTGACTTTC

D gene: -
clone size: -
J gene: TRBJ1-1
V gene: TRBV20-1
CDR3 protein: CSARVREAFF
CDR3 DNA: TGCAGTGCTAGAGTTCGTGAAGCTTTCTTT

D gene: -
clone size: -
J gene: TRBJ2-7
V gene: TRBV29-1
CDR3 protein: CSVELSYEQYF
CDR3 DNA: TGCAGCGTTGAACTGAGCTACGAGCAGTACTTC

D gene: -
clone size: -
J gene: TRBJ1-2
V gene: TRBV5-8
CDR3 protein: CASSWGLQLRYTF
CDR3 DNA: TGTGCCAGCAGCTGGGGACTTCAACTCCGCTACACCTTC

D gene: TRBD1
clone size: -
J gene: TRBJ2-7
V gene: TRBV7-9
CDR3 protein: CASSLVGQTYEQYF
CDR3 DNA: TGTGCCAGCAGCTTGGTGGGACAGACCTACGAGCAGTACTTC

D gene: TRBD1
clone size: -
J gene: TRBJ2-7
V gene: TRBV2
CDR3 protein: CASRGTGGSYEQYF
CDR3 DNA: TGTGCCAGCAGAGGGACAGGGGGCTCCTACGAGCAGTACTTC

D gene: TRBD1
clone size: -
J gene: TRBJ1-6
V gene: TRBV10-2
CDR3 protein: CASRGQGDSPLHF
CDR3 DNA: TGCGCCAGCAGAGGACAGGGGGATTCACCCCTCCACTTT

D gene: TRBD2
clone size: -
J gene: TRBJ2-1
V gene: TRBV11-2
CDR3 protein: CASSLEGPGLAGGPSREQFF
CDR3 DNA: TGTGCCAGCAGCTTAGAAGGTCCGGGACTAGCGGGAGGGCCGTCGCGTGAGCAGTTCTTC

D gene: TRBD2
clone size: few
J gene: TRBJ2-7
V gene: TRBV5-1
CDR3 protein: CASSPSGDYEQYF
CDR3 DNA: TGCGCCAGCAGCCCTAGCGGGGACTACGAGCAGTACTTC

D gene: -
clone size: -
J gene: TRBJ2-5
V gene: TRBV19
CDR3 protein: CASSLTGAQETQYF
CDR3 DNA: TGTGCCAGTAGCCTGACAGGAGCTCAAGAGACCCAGTACTTC